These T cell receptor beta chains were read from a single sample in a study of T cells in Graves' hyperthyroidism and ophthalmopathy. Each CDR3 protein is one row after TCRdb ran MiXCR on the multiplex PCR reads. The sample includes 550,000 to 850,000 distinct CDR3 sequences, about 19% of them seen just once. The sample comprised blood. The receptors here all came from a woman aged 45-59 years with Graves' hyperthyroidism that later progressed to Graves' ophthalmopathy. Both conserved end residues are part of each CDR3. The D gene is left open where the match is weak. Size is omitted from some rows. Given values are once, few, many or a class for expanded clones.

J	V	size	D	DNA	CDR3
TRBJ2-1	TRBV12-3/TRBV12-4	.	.	TGTGCCAGCGGGTACGGGGCCAACAATGAGCAGTTCTTC	CASGYGANNEQFF
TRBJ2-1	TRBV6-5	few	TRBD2	TGTGCCAGCAGTTACCCCCGTAGCGGGGGGGCTCACAATGAGCAGTTCTTC	CASSYPRSGGAHNEQFF
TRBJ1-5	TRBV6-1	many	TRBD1	TGTGCCAGCAGAGGGACCGGGACAGGGGTTGGCCAGCCCCAGCATTTT	CASRGTGTGVGQPQHF
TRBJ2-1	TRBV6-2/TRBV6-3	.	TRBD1	TGTGCCAGCAGTTTGCTGGGACAGGGGTCGGGCAATGAGCAGTTCTTC	CASSLLGQGSGNEQFF
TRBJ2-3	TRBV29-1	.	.	TGCAGCGTCGACAGGAGCACAGATACGCAGTATTTT	CSVDRSTDTQYF
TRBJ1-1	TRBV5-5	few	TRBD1	TGTGCCAGCAGCTTGTACAGGGGGGACACTGAAGCTTTCTTT	CASSLYRGDTEAFF
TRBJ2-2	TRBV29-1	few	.	TGCAGCATCGGACAGAACACCGGGGAGCTGTTTTTT	CSIGQNTGELFF
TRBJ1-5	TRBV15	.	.	TGTGCCACCAGCGTGAGGAGGGACAATCAGCCCCAGCATTTT	CATSVRRDNQPQHF
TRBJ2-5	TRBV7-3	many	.	TGTGCCAGCAGCTTAGGTCCCTTGGCAGGCCCTAGTGGGACCCAGTACTTC	CASSLGPLAGPSGTQYF
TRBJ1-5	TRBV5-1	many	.	TGTGCCAGCAGTCTCGGGGGTAGCAATCAGCCCCAGCATTTT	CASSLGGSNQPQHF
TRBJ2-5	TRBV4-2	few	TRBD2	TGTGCCAGCAGCCAAGGGCCTAGCGGGGGGCAAGAGACCCAGTACTTC	CASSQGPSGGQETQYF
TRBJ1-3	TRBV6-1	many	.	TGTGCCAGCAGATCGCCAGGTTCTGGAAACACCATATATTTT	CASRSPGSGNTIYF
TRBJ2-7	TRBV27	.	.	TGTGCCAGCGGTGGTTGGTTTGAGCAGTACTTC	CASGGWFEQYF
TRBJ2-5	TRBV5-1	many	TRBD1	TGCGCCAGCAGCCGAGGGACAGGGGGCACAGAGACCCAGTACTTC	CASSRGTGGTETQYF
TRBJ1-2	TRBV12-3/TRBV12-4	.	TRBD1	TGTGCCAGCAGCCTTCGACAGGGCCTCCTAACTAACTATGGCTACACCTTC	CASSLRQGLLTNYGYTF
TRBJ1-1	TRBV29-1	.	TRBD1	TGCAGCGACCTGACAGGGATCACTGAAGCTTTCTTT	CSDLTGITEAFF
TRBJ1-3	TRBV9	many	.	TGTGCCAGCAGCGTAGCAAGATCTGGAAACACCATATATTTT	CASSVARSGNTIYF
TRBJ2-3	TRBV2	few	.	TGTGCCAGCACCCTAGACAGTCCCGCAGATACGCAGTATTTT	CASTLDSPADTQYF
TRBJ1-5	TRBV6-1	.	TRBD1	TGTGCCAGCAGTGATGACAGGGTCATCAATCAGCCCCAGCATTTT	CASSDDRVINQPQHF
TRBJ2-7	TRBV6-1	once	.	TGTGCCAGCATGATCAGGAACTCCTACGAGCAGTACTTC	CASMIRNSYEQYF
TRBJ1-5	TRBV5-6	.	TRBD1	TGTGCCAGCAGCTACGGGACAGGGACGGATCAGCCCCAGCATTTT	CASSYGTGTDQPQHF
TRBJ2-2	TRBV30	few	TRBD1	TGTGCCTGGAGTGACAGGGGGAACACCGGGGAGCTGTTTTTT	CAWSDRGNTGELFF
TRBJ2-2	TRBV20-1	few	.	TGCAGTGCTAGTGGGGCCACCGGGGAGCTGTTTTTT	CSASGATGELFF
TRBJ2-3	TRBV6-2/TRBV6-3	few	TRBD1	TGTGCCAGCAGTTACGGACAGGGAAGGGATACGCAGTATTTT	CASSYGQGRDTQYF
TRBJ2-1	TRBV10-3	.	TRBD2	TGTGCCATCAGTAAGACTAGCGGGGGGCTATACAATGAGCAGTTCTTC	CAISKTSGGLYNEQFF
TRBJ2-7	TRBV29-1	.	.	TGCAGCGTTCGTCCAGACACTTTTCTCGAGCAGTACTTC	CSVRPDTFLEQYF
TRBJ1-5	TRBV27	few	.	TGTGCCAGCAAAACAGGTGGAAATCAGCCCCAGCATTTT	CASKTGGNQPQHF
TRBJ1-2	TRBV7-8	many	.	TGTGCCAGCAGCCTCAACATGAGGAGTGGCTACACCTTC	CASSLNMRSGYTF
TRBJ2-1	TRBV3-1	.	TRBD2	TGTGCCAGCAGCCAAGGGGCGGGGGGGCCCGCTGAGCAGTTCTTC	CASSQGAGGPAEQFF
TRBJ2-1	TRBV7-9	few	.	TGTGCCAGCAAGACAGAAAGCTCCTACAATGAGCAGTTCTTC	CASKTESSYNEQFF
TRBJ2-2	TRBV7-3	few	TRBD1	TGTGCCAGCAGCCCGACGGACAGGCGGCAGCTGTTTTTT	CASSPTDRRQLFF
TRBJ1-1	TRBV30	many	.	TGTGCCTGGAGTGAAGACAATTATTTGGTGAACACTGAAGCTTTCTTT	CAWSEDNYLVNTEAFF
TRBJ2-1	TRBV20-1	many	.	TGCAGTGCTAGGGTTGAGGCGTCGGGTGAGCAGTTCTTC	CSARVEASGEQFF
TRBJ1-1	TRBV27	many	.	TGTGCCAGCAGTCCAAATTTTTCGGGGGTTACTGAAGCTTTCTTT	CASSPNFSGVTEAFF
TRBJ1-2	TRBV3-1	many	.	TGTGCCAGCAGCTCCATCGACGCTAACTATGGCTACACCTTC	CASSSIDANYGYTF
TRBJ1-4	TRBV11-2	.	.	TGTGCCAGCAGTATCTGGAGAGGAAATGAAAAACTGTTTTTT	CASSIWRGNEKLFF
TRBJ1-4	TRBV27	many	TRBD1	TGTGCCAGCAGCCGACAGGGGGCTCGGGAAAAACTGTTTTTT	CASSRQGAREKLFF
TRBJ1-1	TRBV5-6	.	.	TGTGCCAGCAGCCTCTTAGGAAAAGACAGTTCCACTGAAGCTTTCTTT	CASSLLGKDSSTEAFF
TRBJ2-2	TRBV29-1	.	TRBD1	TGCAGCGTTGAAGCCGGGACAGGGGGTAGCACCGGGGAGCTGTTTTTT	CSVEAGTGGSTGELFF
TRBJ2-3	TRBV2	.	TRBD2	TGTGCCAGCCAGGGCGGGGGGAACACAGATACGCAGTATTTT	CASQGGGNTDTQYF
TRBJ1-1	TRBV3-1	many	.	TGTGCCAGCAGCCAAGCCCAAGCATGGAGGGGCACTGAAGCTTTCTTT	CASSQAQAWRGTEAFF
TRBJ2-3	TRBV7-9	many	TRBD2	TGTGCCAGCAGCTTTCCGGCGGGGGACACAGATACGCAGTATTTT	CASSFPAGDTDTQYF
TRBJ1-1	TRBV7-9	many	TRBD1	TGTGCCAGCAGCTCGCCGACAGGGAGGAACACTGAAGCTTTCTTT	CASSSPTGRNTEAFF
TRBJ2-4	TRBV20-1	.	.	TGCAGTGCTAGCCAGGGGAGAAACATTCAGTACTTC	CSASQGRNIQYF
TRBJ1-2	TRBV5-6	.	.	TGTGCCAGCAGCTTGGGACACTCCTACTATGGCTACACCTTC	CASSLGHSYYGYTF
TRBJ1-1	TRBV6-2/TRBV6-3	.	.	TGTGCCAGCAGTTACGGCGGGGGGGCGACTGAAGCTTTCTTT	CASSYGGGATEAFF
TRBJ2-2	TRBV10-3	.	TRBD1	TGTGCCATCAGAATTGGGACAGCCGACAAGGAGCTGTTTTTT	CAIRIGTADKELFF
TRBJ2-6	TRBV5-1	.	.	TGCGCCAGCAGCTTCATTGAGGTATCTGGGGCCAACGTCCTGACTTTC	CASSFIEVSGANVLTF
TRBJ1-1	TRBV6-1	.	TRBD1	TGTGCCAGCAGGGACAGGGGGCAGGGTACTGAAGCTTTCTTT	CASRDRGQGTEAFF
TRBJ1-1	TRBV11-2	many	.	TGTGCCAGCAGCTTAGATGCGGGTTTGAACACTGAAGCTTTCTTT	CASSLDAGLNTEAFF
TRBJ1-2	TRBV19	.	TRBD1	TGTGCCAGTAGTCCTGCAGGGGGACAGGGAAAGGGCTATGGCTACACCTTC	CASSPAGGQGKGYGYTF
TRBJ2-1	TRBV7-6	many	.	TGTGCCAGCAGCTTAGAACAGGACAATGAGCAGTTCTTC	CASSLEQDNEQFF
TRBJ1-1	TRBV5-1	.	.	TGCGCCAGCAGCTGGAAGGGACGGGTTAACACTGAAGCTTTCTTT	CASSWKGRVNTEAFF